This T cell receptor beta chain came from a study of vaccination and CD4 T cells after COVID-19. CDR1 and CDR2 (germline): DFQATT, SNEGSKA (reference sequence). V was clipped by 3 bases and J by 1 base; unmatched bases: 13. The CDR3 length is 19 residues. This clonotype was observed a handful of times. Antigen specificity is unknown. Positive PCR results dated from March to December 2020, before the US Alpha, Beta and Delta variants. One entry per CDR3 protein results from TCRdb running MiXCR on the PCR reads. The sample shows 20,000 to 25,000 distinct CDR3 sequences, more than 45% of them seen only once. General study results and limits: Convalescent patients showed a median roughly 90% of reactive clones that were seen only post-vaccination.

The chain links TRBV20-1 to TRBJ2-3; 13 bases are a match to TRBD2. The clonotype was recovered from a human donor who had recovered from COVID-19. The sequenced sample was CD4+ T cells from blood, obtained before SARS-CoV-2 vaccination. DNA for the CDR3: TGCAGTGCTAGCCAAATACGACTAGCGGGAGGTCTCGGCACAGATACGCAGTATTTT. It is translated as CSASQIRLAGGLGTDTQYF.